The clone carrying this T cell receptor (beta chain) came up a few times. Other nucleotide sequences in the sample specify the same CDR3. This sample was taken from a study of CD8+ T cells in alopecia areata. The treatment is: oral pan-JAK inhibitor, 5-10 mg twice daily. cDNA serving as the sequencing template came from extracted, reverse transcribed RNA. Measured with immunoSEQ multiplex PCR; TCRdb has only the in-frame clones, and not every one. This table has more than 200,000 clones, over 60% appearing once. This receptor was obtained from a human donor with alopecia areata. The source material was CD4+ T cells sorted from blood, sampled between weeks 43 and 45, from a patient treated with tofacitinib.

CDR3 protein: CASSIRGNQPQHF. The CDR3 coding sequence is TGTGCCAGCAGTATACGGGGGAATCAGCCCCAGCATTTT. This sequence joins TRBV7-2 and TRBJ1-5; TRBD1 might be the D (5 bases). The CDR3 totals 13 residues. The V end lost 6 bases, the J end lost 4 bases, and 10 bases lay between the germline ends. Germline V gene data show CDR1 as SGHTA and CDR2 as FQGNSA. Drawing the rest from reference TRBV7-2 and TRBJ1-5, the complete variable domain is GAGVSQSPSNKVTEKGKDVELRCDPISGHTALYWYRQSLGQGLEFLIYFQGNSAPDKSGLPSDRFSAERTGGSVSTLTIQRTQQEDSAVYLCASSIRGNQPQHFGDGTRLSIL.